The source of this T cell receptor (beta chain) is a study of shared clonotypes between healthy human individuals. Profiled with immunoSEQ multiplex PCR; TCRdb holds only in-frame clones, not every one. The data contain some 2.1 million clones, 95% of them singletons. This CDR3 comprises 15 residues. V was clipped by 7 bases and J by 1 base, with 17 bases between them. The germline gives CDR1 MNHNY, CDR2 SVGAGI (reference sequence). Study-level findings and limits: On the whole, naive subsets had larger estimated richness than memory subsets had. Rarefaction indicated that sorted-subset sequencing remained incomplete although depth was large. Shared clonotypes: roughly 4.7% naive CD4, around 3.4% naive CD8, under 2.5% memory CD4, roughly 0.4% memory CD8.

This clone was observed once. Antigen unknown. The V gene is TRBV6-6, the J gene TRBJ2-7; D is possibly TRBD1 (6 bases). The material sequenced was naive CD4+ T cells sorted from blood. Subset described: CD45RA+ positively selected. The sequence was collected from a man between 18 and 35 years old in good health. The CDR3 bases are TGTGCCAGCACCTTAACCAAAGGGGGTTCCTACGAGCAGTACTTC. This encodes CASTLTKGGSYEQYF.